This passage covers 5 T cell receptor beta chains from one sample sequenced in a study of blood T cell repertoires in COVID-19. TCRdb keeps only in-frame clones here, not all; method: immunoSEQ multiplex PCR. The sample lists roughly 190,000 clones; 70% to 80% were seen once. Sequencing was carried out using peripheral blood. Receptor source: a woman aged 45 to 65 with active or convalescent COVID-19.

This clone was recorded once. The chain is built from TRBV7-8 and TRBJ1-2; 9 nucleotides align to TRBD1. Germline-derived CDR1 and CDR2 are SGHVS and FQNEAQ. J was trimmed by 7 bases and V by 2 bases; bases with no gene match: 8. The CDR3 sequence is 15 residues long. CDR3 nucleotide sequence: TGTGCCAGCAGCTTATATCCGGGACAGGGATCTGGCTACACCTTC. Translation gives CASSLYPGQGSGYTF. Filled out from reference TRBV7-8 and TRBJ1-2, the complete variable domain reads GAGVSQSPRYKVAKRGQDVALRCDPISGHVSLFWYQQALGQGPEFLTYFQNEAQLDKSGLPSDRFFAERPEGSVSTLKIQRTQQEDSAVYLCASSLYPGQGSGYTFGSGTRLTVV.

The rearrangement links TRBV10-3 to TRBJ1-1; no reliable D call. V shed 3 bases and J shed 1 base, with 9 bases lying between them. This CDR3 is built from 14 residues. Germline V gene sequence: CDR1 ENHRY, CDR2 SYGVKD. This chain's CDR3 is CAISERGQNTEAFF. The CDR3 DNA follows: TGTGCCATCAGTGAACGGGGTCAGAACACTGAAGCTTTCTTT.

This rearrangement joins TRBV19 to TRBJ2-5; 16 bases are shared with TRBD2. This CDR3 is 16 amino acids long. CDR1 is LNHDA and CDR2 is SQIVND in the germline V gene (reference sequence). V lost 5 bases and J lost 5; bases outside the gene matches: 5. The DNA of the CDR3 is TGTGCCAGTAGTCCGGGGACTAGCGGGAGGGGGGAGACCCAGTACTTC. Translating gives CASSPGTSGRGETQYF.

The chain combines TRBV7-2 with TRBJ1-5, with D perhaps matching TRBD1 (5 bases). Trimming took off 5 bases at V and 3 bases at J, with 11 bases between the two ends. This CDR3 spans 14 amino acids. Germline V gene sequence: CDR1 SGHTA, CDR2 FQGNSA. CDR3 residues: CASSRDRFNQPQHF. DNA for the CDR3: TGTGCCAGCAGCCGCGACAGATTCAATCAGCCCCAGCATTTT.

The CDR3 DNA reads as TGTGCCAGCAGTCCAAGGGACAGACTAGCCAAAAACATTCAGTACTTC. It is translated as CASSPRDRLAKNIQYF. The chain couples TRBV6-6 to TRBJ2-4; 7 bases map to TRBD1. The germline gives CDR1 MNHNY, CDR2 SVGAGI (reference sequence). Trimming took 5 bases from V and 0 from J; bases not matched to a gene: 7. This CDR3 comprises 16 residues.